This section outlines one T cell receptor beta chain sequence together with its context. This clonotype occurred a few times. Its target antigen remains unknown. It has no much larger one-base neighbor in the sample; base qualities were not kept. Libraries were prepared through multiplex PCR. The data were produced on an Illumina HiSeq 4000. To build TCR beta libraries, CDR3 regions were amplified by Arm-PCR using iRepertoire HTBI primers. Before sequencing, the PCR products went through gel purification. The authors processed their data as follows. Across samples, 60 to 80 TRBV and roughly 13 TRBJ segments were identified and used for gene usage analysis of CDR3 amino acid clonotypes. Filtered high-quality paired reads were merged into contigs using COPE and FqMerger. BLAST was used to align contigs to IMGT TRBV, TRBD and TRBJ reference genes, and CDR3 was defined according to IMGT. Any clonotype with a frequency above 0.1% was classified as a highly expanded clone. Shannon entropy was used to measure repertoire diversity, and the Gini coefficient was used to measure V-J evenness. Public clonotypes were defined as clonotypes shared by more than one individual. TCRdb reanalyzed the raw reads on its own, using fastp at Q25 for trimming and MiXCR for clone calling, and kept in-frame beta chains. Rows with one shared CDR3 protein collapse into an entry with the most common genes and DNA. TCRdb's processing, not the authors', yielded these V and J calls. The sample table holds 420,000 or so distinct CDR3 sequences, of which around a quarter were seen once. The ten biggest clones cover 26% of the sample.

Based on the germline V gene, the CDR1 and CDR2 sequences are SGHTA and FQGNSA. Reading from cysteine to phenylalanine, the CDR3 counts 18 amino acids. Only the CDR3 DNA stays, 54 bases, in frame from base 1. V loses 4 bases, J loses 2 bases, and the germline ends lie 18 bases apart. This sample is drawn from a study of regulatory T cells in long-lasting Graves disease (dated by TCRdb to the early 2020s). Regarding the study in general: To count as having persistent Graves' disease, a patient had to have received antithyroid drug treatment for over 5 years with TSH receptor autoantibodies remaining persistently positive. Peripheral blood TCR sequencing and RNA sequencing compared persistent Graves' disease patients with newly diagnosed Graves' disease patients. The study took place in China and was registered as a clinical trial. On average, persistent Graves' disease patients in the clinical cohort had been on antithyroid drugs for approximately 10 years. A total of about 35 samples underwent TCR sequencing, from about 13 patients with persistent Graves' disease and some 20 patients with newly diagnosed Graves' disease.

This specimen's time point label, interpreted: persistent/refractory GD, antithyroid drugs over 5 years with positive TRAb. RNA was extracted from PBMCs in TRIzol for both TCR sequencing and RNA sequencing. Graves' disease was diagnosed according to American Thyroid Association guidelines. Patients were recruited from an endocrinology department in Xi'an, China. Each patient gave about 9.1 milliliters of peripheral blood, collected in an EDTA anticoagulant tube. Ficoll Paque Plus density gradient separation was used to isolate PBMCs, and no further T cell sorting was done. RNA quality was checked with an Agilent 2100 Bioanalyzer and agarose gel, and concentration with a NanoDrop 2000. Summary of the overall study and its limitations: Persistent Graves' disease patients showed lower TCR Shannon entropy and fewer highly expanded clones than newly diagnosed patients, suggesting clonal expansion. Because the primary lesion, thyroid tissue, could not be accessed, the study looked at peripheral blood alone. Sequencing and analysis were limited to the TCR beta chain. The authors acknowledged the small sample size as a limitation that may reduce accuracy. TRBV28, TRBJ1-2 and TRBJ2-5 were preferentially used in persistent disease, while TRBV20-1 and TRBJ2-1 were favored in newly diagnosed disease. More public clonotypes were shared among persistent patients (over 2,500) than among newly diagnosed patients (966).

This clonotype was sampled from a female donor with Graves disease. This chain is built from TRBV7-2 and TRBJ2-6; the D gene is perhaps TRBD1 or TRBD2, as each covers 5 bases. The starting material was peripheral blood mononuclear cells (PBMCs), obtained when the disease was refractory, from a patient treated with antithyroid drugs. Here is the DNA: TGTGCCAGCAGCTCTACCCGGGGCGCTTTGACTGGGGCCAACGTCCTGACTTTC. This gives the protein CASSSTRGALTGANVLTF. Reference TRBV7-2 and TRBJ2-6 proteins supply the regions before and after the CDR3; the full variable domain is: GAGVSQSPSNKVTEKGKDVELRCDPISGHTALYWYRQSLGQGLEFLIYFQGNSAPDKSGLPSDRFSAERTGGSVSTLTIQRTQQEDSAVYLCASSSTRGALTGANVLTFGAGSRLTVL.